These 30 T cell receptor beta chains originate from one sample sequenced in a study of cytomegalovirus exposure and HLA in healthy donors. The PCR ran on 60 Vbeta and 13 Jbeta primers. This table comes from immunoSEQ multiplex PCR, and its TCRdb copy is limited to in-frame clones, with some not included. The sample has some 190,000 clones, about 85% seen once. Material: PBMCs. The receptors here all came from a girl aged 5-17 years in good health and CMV-seropositive.

The chain recombines TRBV7-6 with TRBJ2-3; 12 bases agree with TRBD2. V trimming: 2 bases; J trimming: 5 bases; junction bases outside the gene matches: 8. The CDR3 loop spans 17 amino acids. Germline V lookup: CDR1 SGHVS, CDR2 FNYEAQ. DNA for the CDR3: TGTGCCAGCAGCTTAACCAGACTAGCGGGAGCAGTAGATACGCAGTATTTT. Protein: CASSLTRLAGAVDTQYF.

The V and J genes are TRBV6-5 and TRBJ2-7; D is possibly TRBD2 (5 bases). CDR1 and CDR2 (germline): MNHEY, SVGAGI. This CDR3 spans 15 amino acids. Trimming cost V 4 bases and J 2 bases, with 15 bases left between them. In DNA, the CDR3 is TGTGCCAGCAGTTTCCCCCGGGGAACGACCTACGAGCAGTACTTC. Protein product: CASSFPRGTTYEQYF.

This clone was found once. This chain uses TRBV5-8 with TRBJ2-5; 7 bases are shared with TRBD2. V was clipped by 6 bases and J by 3 bases; unmatched bases: 11. CDR3 length equals 15 residues. Per the germline V gene, CDR1 is SGHTS and CDR2 is YDEGEE. The CDR3 coding sequence is TGTGCCAGCACCCCCGGGGGAGGGACTGAAGAGACCCAGTACTTC. Translation: CASTPGGGTEETQYF. Full variable domain (rest looked up from reference TRBV5-8 and TRBJ2-5): EAGVTQSPTHLIKTRGQQATLRCSPISGHTSVYWYQQALGLGLQFLLWYDEGEERNRGNFPPRFSGRQFPNYSSELNVNALELEDSALYLCASTPGGGTEETQYFGPGTRLLVL.

The rearrangement uses TRBV6-5 and TRBJ1-6; 9 positions match TRBD1. V shed 4 bases and J 10 bases; nucleotides not matched to a gene: 5. This CDR3 has 14 residues. The germline V gene has CDR1 MNHEY and CDR2 SVGAGI. The CDR3 sequence: CASSLGTGSSPLHF. DNA for the CDR3: TGTGCCAGCAGTTTGGGGACAGGGTCCTCACCCCTCCACTTT.

V usage is TRBV19 and J usage is TRBJ1-5, with D possibly being TRBD1 (5 bases). The germline V and J ends were trimmed by 8 bases and 6 bases, with 11 bases remaining between them. CDR3 length equals 12 residues. CDR1 and CDR2 from the germline V gene are LNHDA and SQIVND (reference sequence). The CDR3 is CASVGEGQPQHF. The CDR3 bases are TGTGCCAGTGTGGGGGAGGGTCAGCCCCAGCATTTT.

V gene TRBV25-1 combines with J gene TRBJ2-3; no definite D call. Per the germline V gene, CDR1 is MGHDK and CDR2 is SYGVNS. The CDR3 is made up of 14 amino acids. CDR3 region: CATSDSTSTDTQYF. The CDR3 nucleotides are TGTGCTACCAGTGACTCAACTAGCACAGATACGCAGTATTTT.

The chain uses TRBV7-2 and TRBJ1-2; D remains unclear. V was shortened by 3 bases and J by 8 bases, with 13 bases between the two germline ends. CDR3 size: 13 residues. Germline V lookup: CDR1 SGHTA, CDR2 FQGNSA. The CDR3: CASSFDPVWGYTF. CDR3 DNA: TGTGCCAGCAGCTTCGATCCAGTCTGGGGCTACACCTTC.

The chain links TRBV5-6 to TRBJ2-2, with a possible D match to TRBD2 (6 bases). CDR1 SGHDT and CDR2 YYEEEE come from the germline V gene. V was pared by 2 bases and J by 4 bases, with 18 bases between. This CDR3 spans 17 amino acids. The CDR3 DNA reads TGTGCCAGCAGCTTTATTGCACATGGGACTCCCACCGGGGAGCTGTTTTTT. This codes for CASSFIAHGTPTGELFF.

In its sample, this clone was seen once. The chain uses TRBV5-4 and TRBJ1-1; perhaps TRBD1 as D (5 bases). Germline V gene data show CDR1 as SGHNT and CDR2 as YYREEE (reference sequence). The CDR3 runs to 13 residues. With 1 base removed from V and 5 bases from J, the gap between germline ends came to 9 bases. CDR3 sequence reads: CASSLPGGTEAFF. The CDR3 nucleotides are TGTGCCAGCAGCTTGCCGGGGGGGACTGAAGCTTTCTTT.

V gene TRBV29-1 combines with J gene TRBJ2-5, with TRBD2 as a possible D gene (5 bases). V was clipped by 4 bases and J by 4 bases, with 13 bases between them. The CDR3 runs 13 residues. Germline CDR1 SQVTM, CDR2 ANQGSEA. The CDR3 nucleotides read TGCAGCGTTGTAGCAGATCGGGGAGAGACCCAGTACTTC. Translated: CSVVADRGETQYF. Full variable domain (outside the CDR3, taken from reference TRBV29-1 and TRBJ2-5): SAVISQKPSRDICQRGTSLTIQCQVDSQVTMMFWYRQQPGQSLTLIATANQGSEATYESGFVIDKFPISRPNLTFSTLTVSNMSPEDSSIYLCSVVADRGETQYFGPGTRLLVL.

V is TRBV9 and J is TRBJ2-6; possibly TRBD1 for D (6 bases). CDR3 length equals 15 residues. Between the trimmed V and J ends, which lost 2 bases and 3 bases, there was a span of 9 bases. Per the germline V gene, CDR1 is SGDLS and CDR2 is YYNGEE. CDR3 DNA: TGTGCCAGCAGCGTCAGGGGATATGGGGCCAACGTCCTGACTTTC. Amino acid sequence: CASSVRGYGANVLTF.

The chain recombines TRBV27 with TRBJ1-2, with 7 bases identical to TRBD1. Germline CDR1 reads MNHEY; CDR2 reads SMNVEV (reference sequence). The CDR3 consists of 15 residues. The ends lost 2 bases at V and 2 bases at J; junction bases unmatched: 5. CDR3 nucleotides: TGTGCCAGCAGTTTAAACAGGGGAACCAACTATGGCTACACCTTC. Protein sequence: CASSLNRGTNYGYTF.

This chain uses TRBV5-1 with TRBJ2-2; D remains unclear. V gave up 0 bases and J gave up 2 bases, with 8 bases separating them. The germline V gene encodes CDR1 SGHRS and CDR2 YFSETQ. The CDR3 length is 15 residues. As DNA, the CDR3 is TGCGCCAGCAGCTTGGAACAATTTAACACCGGGGAGCTGTTTTTT. Protein sequence: CASSLEQFNTGELFF.

This chain uses TRBV11-3 with TRBJ2-1; a possible D gene is TRBD2 (5 bases). In germline, CDR1 is SGHNT, CDR2 YENEEA. V was clipped by 3 bases and J by 0 bases, with 6 bases between them. The CDR3 spans 14 residues. The CDR3 is CASSLDSSYNEQFF. DNA for the CDR3: TGTGCCAGCAGCTTGGACTCCTCCTACAATGAGCAGTTCTTC.

V is TRBV18 and J is TRBJ2-3, with TRBD2 matching 11 bases. Germline CDR1 is KGHSH and CDR2 is LQKENI. With V trimmed by 2 bases and J by 5 bases, 6 bases remained unmatched. The CDR3 has 16 residues. The CDR3 loop reads CASSPVLAGGRDTQYF. CDR3 coding DNA: TGTGCCAGCTCACCAGTTCTAGCGGGAGGACGAGATACGCAGTATTTT.

The chain links TRBV4-3 to TRBJ2-1; 10 nucleotides match TRBD2. Per germline, CDR1 LGHNA and CDR2 YSLEER. The CDR3 is made up of 17 amino acids. The junction had 3 bases not matched to a gene; V was cut back by 1 base and J by 0 bases. The CDR3 loop reads CASSQAPSGSSYNEQFF. Here the CDR3 DNA reads TGCGCCAGCAGCCAAGCCCCTAGCGGGAGCTCCTACAATGAGCAGTTCTTC.

The V call is TRBV30, the J call TRBJ2-5, with TRBD2 matching over 13 bases. Germline trimming cut 5 bases from V and 2 bases from J; bases unmatched to any gene: 8. The CDR3 has 16 amino acids. Germline lookup yields CDR1 GTSNPN and CDR2 SVGIG (reference sequence). CDR3: CAWDSKTSGRQETQYF. The CDR3 region has the DNA TGTGCCTGGGACTCGAAGACTAGCGGGAGGCAAGAGACCCAGTACTTC.

The rearrangement uses TRBV19 and TRBJ2-1; TRBD2 aligns across 10 bases. This CDR3 region has 16 residues. In germline, CDR1 is LNHDA, CDR2 SQIVND (reference sequence). V was pared by 3 bases and J by 5 bases, with 7 bases of the junction left unmatched. DNA for the CDR3: TGTGCCAGTAGTATTTCCCTACTAGCGGGGAACAATGAGCAGTTCTTC. It codes for CASSISLLAGNNEQFF.

This chain uses TRBV27 with TRBJ1-4, with a weak D call TRBD1 (6 bases). CDR3 length: 16 residues. In germline, CDR1 is MNHEY, CDR2 SMNVEV (reference sequence). The ends were cut back, 2 bases at V and 6 bases at J, with 16 bases in the middle. Here the CDR3 reads CASSLGIGGRDEKLFF. The CDR3, as DNA: TGTGCCAGCAGTTTAGGAATCGGGGGGCGGGATGAAAAACTGTTTTTT.

There are a few counts of this clone. The rearrangement uses TRBV5-6 and TRBJ1-4; 7 nucleotides agree with TRBD1. The CDR3 is 14 residues long. CDR1 is SGHDT, CDR2 YYEEEE, per germline. The V segment lost 3 bases and the J segment 7 bases; nucleotides outside the gene matches: 6. The CDR3 DNA sequence: TGTGCCAGCAGCTCAATCCGGGACAGTGAAAAACTGTTTTTT. It encodes CASSSIRDSEKLFF.

The chain is built from TRBV4-1 and TRBJ2-5; 10 positions agree with TRBD2. Per the germline V gene, CDR1 is MGHRA and CDR2 is YSYEKL. The ends lost 0 bases at V and 6 bases at J; junction bases unmatched: 10. The CDR3 spans 17 residues. The CDR3 sequence: CASSQENSASGSQTQYF. In DNA, the CDR3 is TGCGCCAGCAGCCAAGAGAATTCGGCTAGCGGGAGCCAGACCCAGTACTTC.

This chain joins TRBV6-5 and TRBJ1-2; 8 bases match TRBD1. The CDR3 runs to 15 residues. Per the germline V gene, CDR1 is MNHEY and CDR2 is SVGAGI. Trimming cost V 2 bases and J 2 bases; bases outside gene matches: 4. DNA for the CDR3: TGTGCCAGCAGTTACCTGACAGGGGCAAACTATGGCTACACCTTC. It codes for CASSYLTGANYGYTF.

The chain combines TRBV28 with TRBJ1-1; D possibly corresponds to TRBD1 (5 bases). The CDR3 length is 13 residues. Germline assignment: CDR1 MDHEN and CDR2 SYDVKM. Deletions cut 3 bases from V and 4 bases from J, with 9 bases between. This CDR3 is CASSFLGGTEAFF. CDR3 nucleotides: TGTGCCAGCAGTTTTTTGGGGGGCACTGAAGCTTTCTTT.

This chain uses TRBV2 with TRBJ2-1, with TRBD2 identical over 11 bases. The CDR3 covers 15 residues. The junction had 5 bases not matched to a gene; V was cut back by 5 bases and J by 5 bases. From germline, CDR1 is SNHLY and CDR2 FYNNEI. CDR3 protein: CASSLGLAENNEQFF. The CDR3 DNA reads TGTGCCAGCAGTCTGGGACTAGCGGAGAACAATGAGCAGTTCTTC. The full variable domain, completed using reference TRBV2 and TRBJ2-1, is EPEVTQTPSHQVTQMGQEVILRCVPISNHLYFYWYRQILGQKVEFLVSFYNNEISEKSEIFDDQFSVERPDGSNFTLKIRSTKLEDSAMYFCASSLGLAENNEQFFGPGTRLTVL.

This chain connects TRBV5-1 to TRBJ1-5, with a weak D call TRBD1 (6 bases). Trimming pared 2 bases from V and 0 bases from J, leaving 9 bases between. The CDR3 sequence is 15 residues long. Germline V gives CDR1 SGHRS, CDR2 YFSETQ. The DNA for the CDR3 is TGCGCCAGCAGCTTCAGGGGTTCTAGCAATCAGCCCCAGCATTTT. This sequence encodes CASSFRGSSNQPQHF.

The gene calls are TRBV5-1 and TRBJ2-3; D unclear. CDR1 SGHRS and CDR2 YFSETQ come from the germline V gene. The length of the CDR3 is 14 residues. V gave up 3 bases and J gave up 2 bases, with 10 bases separating them. The CDR3 nucleotides are TGCGCCAGCAGCTCCCCCCAGGCCACAGATACGCAGTATTTT. Protein product: CASSSPQATDTQYF.

In its sample, this clone was seen once. The J gene is TRBJ2-7, the V gene TRBV9, with 10 bases identical to TRBD2. Looked up from germline, CDR1 is SGDLS and CDR2 is YYNGEE. The CDR3 is 12 amino acids. V lost 7 bases and J lost 4; bases outside the gene matches: 2. CDR3 coding DNA: TGTGCCAGCGGACTAGCGGATTACGAGCAGTACTTC. Its translation is CASGLADYEQYF.

This chain uses TRBV2 with TRBJ2-2; the D is unclear. Germline V gives CDR1 SNHLY, CDR2 FYNNEI. V gave up 8 bases and J gave up 5 bases, with 6 bases separating them. The CDR3 spans 11 residues. The CDR3 coding sequence is TGTGCCAGCCAGGTGACCGGGGAGCTGTTTTTT. As protein: CASQVTGELFF.

V usage is TRBV18 and J usage is TRBJ2-7; 7 nucleotides agree with TRBD1. The CDR3 runs to 13 residues. Germline V gives CDR1 KGHSH, CDR2 LQKENI. V lost 6 bases to trimming and J lost 5 bases; unmatched junction nucleotides: 7. The CDR3 region has the DNA TGTGCCAGCTCGGGACCGGGACAGAACGAGCAGTACTTC. Translated, it gives CASSGPGQNEQYF.

This clone was observed a handful of times. The chain joins TRBV2 to TRBJ1-5; TRBD1 aligns across 7 bases. J gave up 3 bases and V 9 bases, and 5 bases lay outside the gene matches. Germline loops: CDR1 SNHLY, CDR2 FYNNEI. The CDR3 totals 13 residues. In nucleotides, the CDR3 is TGTGCCAGTGGGGGACAGCTCAATCAGCCCCAGCATTTT. Translation gives CASGGQLNQPQHF.